A selection of T cell receptor beta chains follows, all from one sample in a study of T cells in Graves' hyperthyroidism and ophthalmopathy. TCRdb redid the calling of the multiplex PCR reads with MiXCR, one entry per CDR3 protein. This sample carries 500,000 to 750,000 distinct CDR3 sequences, roughly 50% of them seen once, and the ten largest clones take around 7.7%. Sequenced: peripheral blood or thyroid tissue (not recorded which). The receptors here all came from a woman between 18 and 29 years old with Graves' hyperthyroidism. Each CDR3 is given with its conserved first and last residue. Each record gives: D gene, V gene, CDR3 length, J gene, clone size, CDR3 protein, CDR3 DNA. D genes are given only for firm matches. Not every row has a clone size; where given, it reads once, few, many or a size class.

NA,TRBV24-1,12,TRBJ2-2,few,CATSAFPGELFF,TGTGCCACCAGTGCCTTTCCCGGGGAGCTGTTTTTT
TRBD1,TRBV9,11,TRBJ2-7,NA,CASSQQGEQYF,TGTGCCAGCAGCCAACAGGGGGAGCAGTACTTC
NA,TRBV2,13,TRBJ2-7,many,CASGTAQPYEQYF,TGTGCCAGCGGGACTGCTCAGCCCTACGAGCAGTACTTC
TRBD2,TRBV4-2,16,TRBJ2-2,NA,CASSRTSGRGNGELFF,TGTGCCAGCAGCCGGACTAGCGGGAGAGGGAACGGGGAGCTGTTTTTT
NA,TRBV7-2,15,TRBJ2-5,NA,CASSFDRGSWETQYF,TGTGCCAGCAGCTTTGACCGGGGGTCCTGGGAGACCCAGTACTTC
NA,TRBV20-1,13,TRBJ2-7,many,CRGTGTGDHEQYF,TGCAGAGGCACAGGCACGGGAGACCACGAGCAGTACTTC
NA,TRBV7-3,15,TRBJ2-3,few,CASSLGTPSTDTQYF,TGTGCCAGCAGCTTAGGGACACCAAGCACAGATACGCAGTATTTT
NA,TRBV12-3/TRBV12-4,11,TRBJ2-7,NA,CASGQNYEQYF,TGTGCCAGTGGCCAGAACTACGAGCAGTACTTC
NA,TRBV10-3,12,TRBJ2-7,NA,CAISDRVNEQYF,TGTGCCATCAGTGACAGGGTCAACGAGCAGTACTTC
TRBD2,TRBV7-9,20,TRBJ2-7,many,CASSQLPGTSGRAHPYEQYF,TGTGCCAGCAGCCAACTGCCCGGGACTAGCGGGAGGGCCCATCCCTACGAGCAGTACTTC
TRBD1,TRBV20-1,13,TRBJ2-7,few,CSARGQGPYEQYF,TGCAGTGCCAGGGGGCAGGGTCCCTACGAGCAGTACTTC
NA,TRBV6-4,14,TRBJ2-7,few,CASIGPGHSYEQYF,TGTGCCAGTATTGGGCCGGGGCACTCCTACGAGCAGTACTTC
NA,TRBV29-1,12,TRBJ1-5,many,CSVGGYNQPQHF,TGCAGCGTTGGGGGATACAATCAGCCCCAGCATTTT
NA,TRBV5-4,16,TRBJ1-4,NA,CASSLQEFATNEKLFF,TGTGCCAGCAGCTTGCAGGAATTTGCAACTAATGAAAAACTGTTTTTT
TRBD1,TRBV18,16,TRBJ2-5,few,CASSPGLTGHQETQYF,TGTGCCAGCTCACCAGGTCTGACAGGGCACCAAGAGACCCAGTACTTC
NA,TRBV7-2,17,TRBJ1-6,many,CASSRSVFSSYNSPLHF,TGTGCCAGCAGCCGCTCCGTATTTAGCTCCTATAATTCACCCCTCCACTTT
TRBD1,TRBV7-9,14,TRBJ1-1,many,CASSPGGGFFGAFF,TGTGCCAGCAGCCCCGGAGGGGGCTTTTTTGGGGCTTTCTTT